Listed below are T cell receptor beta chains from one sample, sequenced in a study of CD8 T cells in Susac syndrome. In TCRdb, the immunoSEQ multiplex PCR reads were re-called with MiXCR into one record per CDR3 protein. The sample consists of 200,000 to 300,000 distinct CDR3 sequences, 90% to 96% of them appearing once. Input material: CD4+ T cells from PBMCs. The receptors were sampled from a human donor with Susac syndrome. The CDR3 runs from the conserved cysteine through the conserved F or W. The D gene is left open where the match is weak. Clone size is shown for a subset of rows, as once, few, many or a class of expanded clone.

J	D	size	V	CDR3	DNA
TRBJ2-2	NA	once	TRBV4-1	CASSHGLNTGELFF	TGCGCCAGCAGCCACGGATTAAACACCGGGGAGCTGTTTTTT
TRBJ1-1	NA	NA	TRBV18	CASSPAQMNTEAFF	TGTGCCAGCTCACCAGCCCAGATGAACACTGAAGCTTTCTTT
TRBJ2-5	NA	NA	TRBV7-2	CASSLIGQGSETQYF	TGTGCCAGCAGCTTAATAGGGCAGGGGTCAGAGACCCAGTACTTC
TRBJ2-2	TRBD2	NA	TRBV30	CAWSIGRTGELFF	TGTGCCTGGAGTATCGGGAGGACCGGGGAGCTGTTTTTT
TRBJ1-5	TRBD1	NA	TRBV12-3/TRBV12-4	CASSPDRGKPRWVQHF	TGTGCCAGCAGTCCGGACAGGGGAAAACCCAGATGGGTCCAGCATTTT
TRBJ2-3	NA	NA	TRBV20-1	CSAVLADTQYF	TGCAGTGCTGTACTAGCAGATACGCAGTATTTT
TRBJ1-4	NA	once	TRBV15	CATSRDASTSEGREKLFF	TGTGCCACCAGCAGAGATGCTTCTACTTCTGAGGGTCGGGAAAAACTGTTTTTT
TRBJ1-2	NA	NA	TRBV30	CAWSSHRANYGYTF	TGTGCCTGGAGTTCACACAGGGCGAACTATGGCTACACCTTC
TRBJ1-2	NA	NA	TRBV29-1	CSVQGQGIGGYTF	TGCAGCGTCCAGGGTCAGGGGATAGGCGGCTACACCTTC
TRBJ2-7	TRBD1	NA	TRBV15	CATSRGDRVEQYF	TGTGCCACCAGCAGAGGAGACAGGGTCGAGCAGTACTTC
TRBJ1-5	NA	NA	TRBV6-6	CASTHRAQAQHF	TGTGCCAGCACCCACAGGGCTCAGGCCCAGCATTTT
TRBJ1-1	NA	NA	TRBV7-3	CASSAKETGMAFF	TGTGCCAGCAGCGCAAAAGAAACCGGGATGGCTTTCTTT
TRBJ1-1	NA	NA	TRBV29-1	CSVANTEAFF	TGCAGCGTTGCTAACACTGAAGCTTTCTTT
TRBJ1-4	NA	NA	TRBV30	CAGGDYNEKLFF	TGTGCCGGAGGGGATTATAATGAAAAACTGTTTTTT
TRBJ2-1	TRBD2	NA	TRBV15	CATKGGTSGYNEQFF	TGTGCCACCAAAGGCGGGACTAGCGGCTACAATGAGCAGTTCTTC
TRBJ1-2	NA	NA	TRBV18	CASSNKEGYTF	TGTGCCAGCTCAAACAAGGAAGGCTACACCTTC
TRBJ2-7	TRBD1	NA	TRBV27	CASSPGTGSSSYEQYF	TGTGCCAGCAGTCCCGGGACAGGCTCGAGCTCCTACGAGCAGTACTTC
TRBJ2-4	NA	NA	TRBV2	CASSDVGYTRQYF	TGTGCCAGCAGTGACGTCGGGTACACTCGCCAGTACTTC
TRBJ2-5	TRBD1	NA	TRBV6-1	CASTMGGQGETQYF	TGTGCCAGCACTATGGGGGGACAGGGGGAGACCCAGTACTTC
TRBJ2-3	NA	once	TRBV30	CAWEQGMSTDTQYF	TGTGCCTGGGAACAGGGAATGAGCACAGATACGCAGTATTTT
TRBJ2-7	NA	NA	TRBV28	CASSSRRQGGQYEQYF	TGTGCCAGCAGCTCCCGCCGACAGGGAGGTCAATACGAGCAGTACTTC
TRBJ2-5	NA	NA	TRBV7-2	CASTARGPETQYF	TGTGCCAGCACCGCCCGGGGGCCAGAGACCCAGTACTTC
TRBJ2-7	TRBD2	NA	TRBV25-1	CASRLAGEDEQYF	TGTGCCAGTAGACTAGCGGGAGAGGACGAGCAGTACTTC
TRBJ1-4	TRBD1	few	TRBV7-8	CASSPDRVGEKLFF	TGTGCCAGCAGCCCTGACAGGGTTGGTGAAAAACTGTTTTTT
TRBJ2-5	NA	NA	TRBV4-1	CASSQVSGRQETQYF	TGCGCCAGCAGCCAAGTGTCAGGGCGACAAGAGACCCAGTACTTC
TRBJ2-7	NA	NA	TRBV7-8	CASSSSRRDNDEQYF	TGTGCCAGCAGCTCATCCAGGAGAGATAACGACGAGCAGTACTTC
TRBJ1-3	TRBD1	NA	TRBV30	CAWSGTGARGNTIYF	TGTGCCTGGAGTGGGACAGGGGCGAGAGGAAACACCATATATTTT
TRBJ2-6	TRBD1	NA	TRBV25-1	CASSEVGQGASGANVLTF	TGTGCCAGCAGTGAAGTGGGACAGGGAGCCTCTGGGGCCAACGTCCTGACTTTC
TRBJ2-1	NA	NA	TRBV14	CASSHRGATYNEQFF	TGTGCCAGCAGCCATAGAGGGGCCACCTACAATGAGCAGTTCTTC
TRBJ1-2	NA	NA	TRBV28	CASSSAGQRGYTF	TGTGCCAGCAGTTCTGCAGGGCAGAGAGGCTACACCTTC
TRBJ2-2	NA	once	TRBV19	CASSRGPRTGELFF	TGTGCCAGTAGTAGGGGTCCCAGGACCGGGGAGCTGTTTTTT
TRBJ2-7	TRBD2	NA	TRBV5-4	CASSFALAGGPVEQYF	TGTGCCAGCAGCTTTGCACTAGCGGGAGGGCCCGTCGAGCAGTACTTC
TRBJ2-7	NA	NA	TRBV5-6	CASSLYAYEQYF	TGTGCCAGCAGCTTGTATGCCTACGAGCAGTACTTC
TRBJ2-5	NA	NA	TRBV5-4	CASSTRTIQETQYF	TGTGCCAGCAGCACTCGGACTATACAAGAGACCCAGTACTTC
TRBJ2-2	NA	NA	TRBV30	CAWSGVGANTGELFF	TGTGCCTGGAGTGGGGTGGGGGCGAACACCGGGGAGCTGTTTTTT
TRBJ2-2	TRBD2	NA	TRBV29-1	CSAKTSGRTGELFF	TGCAGCGCCAAGACTAGCGGACGGACCGGGGAGCTGTTTTTT
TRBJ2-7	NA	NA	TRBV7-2	CASSLLRAGQYSYEQYF	TGTGCCAGCAGCTTACTCCGTGCCGGCCAATACTCCTACGAGCAGTACTTC
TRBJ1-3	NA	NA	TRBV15	CATSRQRGNTIYF	TGTGCCACCAGCAGACAACGAGGAAACACCATATATTTT
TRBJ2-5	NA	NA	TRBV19	CASNGPQETQYF	TGTGCCAGTAACGGCCCTCAAGAGACCCAGTACTTC
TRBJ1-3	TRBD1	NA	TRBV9	CASSVATRTGSGNTIYF	TGTGCCAGCAGCGTAGCTACCAGGACAGGTTCGGGAAACACCATATATTTT
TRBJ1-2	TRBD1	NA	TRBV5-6	CASSLGQSTGNGYTF	TGTGCCAGCAGCTTGGGGCAATCGACAGGGAATGGCTACACCTTC
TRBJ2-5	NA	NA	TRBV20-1	CSANSGALQETQYF	TGCAGTGCTAATAGCGGAGCATTACAAGAGACCCAGTACTTC
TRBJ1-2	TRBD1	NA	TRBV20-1	CSGEGRGPDYGYTF	TGCAGTGGGGAGGGGAGGGGGCCAGACTATGGCTACACCTTC
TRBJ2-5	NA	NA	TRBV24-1	CATSDPQGLSETQYF	TGTGCCACCAGTGACCCGCAGGGATTGAGCGAGACCCAGTACTTC
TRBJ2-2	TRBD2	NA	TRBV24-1	CATSDIGSGRTNTGELFF	TGTGCCACCAGTGACATAGGGTCCGGGAGGACAAACACCGGGGAGCTGTTTTTT
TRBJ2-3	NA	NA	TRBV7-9	CASSSPPSKTTDTQYF	TGTGCCAGCAGCTCCCCTCCAAGCAAGACCACAGATACGCAGTATTTT
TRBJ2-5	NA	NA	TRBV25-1	CASSEYFREETQYF	TGTGCCAGCAGTGAATACTTCAGGGAAGAGACCCAGTACTTC
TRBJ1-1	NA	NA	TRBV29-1	CSVEQVQAFF	TGCAGCGTTGAACAGGTTCAAGCTTTCTTT
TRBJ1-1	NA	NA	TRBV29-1	CSARRRVNTEAFF	TGCAGCGCCCGTCGCAGGGTGAACACTGAAGCTTTCTTT
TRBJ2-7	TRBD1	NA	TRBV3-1	CASSQTGGWYEQYF	TGTGCCAGCAGCCAAACAGGGGGTTGGTACGAGCAGTACTTC